A single sample is the source of the 12 T cell receptor beta chains below, sequenced in a study of T cell responses to AZD1222 COVID-19 vaccine. The assay was immunoSEQ multiplex PCR, and TCRdb's table has in-frame clones only and misses some. The table records about 100,000 clones, around 90% of them present only once. The sequences come from peripheral blood, collected on day 0 of AZD1222 vaccination. Receptor source: an adult in good health.

The J gene is TRBJ1-1, the V gene TRBV9, with no clear D. The CDR3 extends over 15 amino acids. Per germline, CDR1 SGDLS and CDR2 YYNGEE. With 0 bases removed from V and 4 bases from J, the gap between germline ends came to 13 bases. CDR3 residues: CASSVGGGPSTEAFF. CDR3 DNA: TGTGCCAGCAGCGTAGGGGGAGGGCCGAGCACTGAAGCTTTCTTT.

This sequence joins TRBV5-8 and TRBJ1-2, with 7 bases that match TRBD1. Germline V gene lookup returns CDR1 SGHTS and CDR2 YDEGEE. The CDR3 has 15 residues. Unmatched junction bases numbered 8, after V lost 4 bases and J lost 2 bases. The CDR3 sequence: CASSKPKGGNYGYTF. The CDR3 region has the DNA TGTGCCAGCAGCAAACCGAAAGGGGGCAACTATGGCTACACCTTC.

The chain joins TRBV4-1 to TRBJ1-1, with TRBD1 matching over 8 bases. This CDR3 comprises 15 residues. V was pared by 2 bases and J by 5 bases, with 7 bases of the junction left unmatched. Germline assignment: CDR1 MGHRA and CDR2 YSYEKL. The CDR3 DNA sequence: TGCGCCAGCAGCCAACCCGGACAGGGTAAAACTGAAGCTTTCTTT. Protein: CASSQPGQGKTEAFF.

This sequence joins TRBV30 and TRBJ2-1; a possible D gene is TRBD1 (6 bases). The CDR3 sequence is 14 residues long. Germline V gene data show CDR1 as GTSNPN and CDR2 as SVGIG (reference sequence). V was pared by 4 bases and J by 2 bases, with 12 bases between. CDR3 region: CAWNEGVAYNEQFF. As DNA, the CDR3 is TGTGCCTGGAATGAGGGGGTGGCCTACAATGAGCAGTTCTTC.

V is TRBV5-6 and J is TRBJ1-1; weak D call: TRBD1 (5 bases). The CDR3 is 14 residues long. CDR1 is SGHDT and CDR2 is YYEEEE in the germline V gene. Trimming stripped 4 bases from V and 0 bases from J, with 10 bases between. This CDR3 is CASSPGYMNTEAFF. The CDR3 DNA is TGTGCCAGCAGCCCAGGGTACATGAACACTGAAGCTTTCTTT.

The V call is TRBV10-3, the J call TRBJ1-2, with D possibly matching TRBD1 (6 bases). The CDR3 loop spans 14 amino acids. From germline, CDR1 is ENHRY and CDR2 SYGVKD. The V end was cut by 7 bases, the J end by 0 bases, with 12 bases between. The CDR3 coding sequence is TGTGCCATCACTGGACAGCTTACTAACTATGGCTACACCTTC. Encoded protein: CAITGQLTNYGYTF.

The chain joins TRBV9 to TRBJ1-4; tentatively, D is TRBD1 (6 bases). V lost 4 bases and J 4 bases, leaving 17 bases between the germline ends. Germline lookup yields CDR1 SGDLS and CDR2 YYNGEE. The CDR3 loop spans 16 amino acids. The CDR3 nucleotides read TGTGCCAGCAGCCCCAAGGGAGAGGGGGATAATGAAAAACTGTTTTTT. Its protein product is CASSPKGEGDNEKLFF.

The chain carries TRBV27 and TRBJ2-1; TRBD1 aligns across 7 bases. Losses at the gene ends were 3 bases for V and 4 bases for J; bases not matched to a gene: 6. Germline CDR1 and CDR2: MNHEY and SMNVEV (reference sequence). This CDR3 comprises 15 residues. In DNA, the CDR3 is TGTGCCAGCAGTTTCGGGACAGAGCCTTACAATGAGCAGTTCTTC. This codes for CASSFGTEPYNEQFF.

The V call is TRBV12-3 or TRBV12-4, the J call TRBJ1-2; 7 nucleotides agree with TRBD1. The V gene end was trimmed by 5 bases and the J gene end by 2 bases; junction bases not matched to a gene: 2. The CDR3 runs to 13 residues. The CDR3 sequence is CASSQQGNYGYTF. The CDR3 coding sequence is TGTGCCAGCAGTCAACAGGGGAACTATGGCTACACCTTC.

V is TRBV7-6 and J is TRBJ1-5; D not certain. The V gene's germline CDR1 is SGHVS and CDR2 FNYEAQ. The V end lost 4 bases, the J end lost 4 bases, and 11 bases lay between the germline ends. The CDR3 loop spans 14 amino acids. CDR3 residues: CASSSRGGNQPQHF. In nucleotides, the CDR3 is TGTGCCAGCAGCTCCCGGGGAGGTAATCAGCCCCAGCATTTT. Looking up the rest from reference TRBV7-6 and TRBJ1-5 gives the full variable domain: GAGVSQSPRYKVTKRGQDVALRCDPISGHVSLYWYRQALGQGPEFLTYFNYEAQQDKSGLPNDRFSAERPEGSISTLTIQRTEQRDSAMYRCASSSRGGNQPQHFGDGTRLSIL.

V usage is TRBV27 and J usage is TRBJ2-2; 7 positions agree with TRBD1. V lost 6 bases and J lost 5; bases outside the gene matches: 9. The CDR3 sequence is 15 residues long. Germline V gene lookup returns CDR1 MNHEY and CDR2 SMNVEV (reference sequence). The DNA for the CDR3 is TGTGCCAGCAGCCCGAGGGGGCTTGGGACCGGGGAGCTGTTTTTT. This translates into CASSPRGLGTGELFF.

This sequence joins TRBV6-1 and TRBJ1-3, with TRBD1 matching 10 bases. The CDR3 consists of 16 residues. J was trimmed by 0 bases and V by 4 bases; bases with no gene match: 3. The germline gives CDR1 MNHNS, CDR2 SASEGT. In nucleotides, the CDR3 is TGTGCCAGCAGTGCCGGGACAGGGGCCTCTGGAAACACCATATATTTT. Translation: CASSAGTGASGNTIYF.